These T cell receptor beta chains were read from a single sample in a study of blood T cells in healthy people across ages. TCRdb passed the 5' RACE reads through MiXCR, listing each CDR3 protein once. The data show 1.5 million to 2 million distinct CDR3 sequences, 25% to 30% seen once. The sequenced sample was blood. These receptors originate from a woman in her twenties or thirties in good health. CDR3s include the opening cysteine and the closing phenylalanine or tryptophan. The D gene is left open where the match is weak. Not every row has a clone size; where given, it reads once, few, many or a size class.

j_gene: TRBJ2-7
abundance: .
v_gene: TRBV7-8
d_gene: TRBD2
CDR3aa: CAGSSWTSGRYEQYF
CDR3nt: TGTGCCGGCAGTTCTTGGACTAGCGGACGCTACGAGCAGTACTTC

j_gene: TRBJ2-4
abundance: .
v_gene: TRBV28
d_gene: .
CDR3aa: CASGTPGTAKNIQYF
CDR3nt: TGTGCCAGCGGTACCCCCGGGACAGCCAAAAACATTCAGTACTTC

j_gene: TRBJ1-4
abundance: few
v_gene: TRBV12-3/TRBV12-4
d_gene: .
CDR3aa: CASGFQGSNEKLFF
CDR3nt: TGTGCCAGCGGATTTCAGGGATCAAATGAAAAACTGTTTTTT

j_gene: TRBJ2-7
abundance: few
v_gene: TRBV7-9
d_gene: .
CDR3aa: CASSPIGAGSYEQYF
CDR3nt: TGTGCCAGCAGCCCCATCGGGGCCGGGTCCTACGAGCAGTACTTC

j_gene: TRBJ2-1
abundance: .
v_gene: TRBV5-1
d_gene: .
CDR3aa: CASSLDRIAQQFF
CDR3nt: TGCGCCAGCAGCTTGGACCGGATAGCGCAGCAGTTCTTC

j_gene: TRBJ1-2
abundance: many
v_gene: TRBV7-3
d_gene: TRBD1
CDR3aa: CASSYDRVGYTF
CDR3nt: TGTGCCAGCAGCTATGACAGGGTCGGCTACACCTTC

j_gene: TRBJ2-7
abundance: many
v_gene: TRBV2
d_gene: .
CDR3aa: CASSGEGGGHEQYF
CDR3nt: TGTGCCAGCAGTGGGGAAGGAGGGGGCCACGAGCAGTACTTC

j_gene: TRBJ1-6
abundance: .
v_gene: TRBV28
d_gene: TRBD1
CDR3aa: CASGLGTGMTYNSPLHF
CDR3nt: TGTGCCAGCGGTTTAGGGACAGGGATGACCTATAATTCACCCCTCCACTTT

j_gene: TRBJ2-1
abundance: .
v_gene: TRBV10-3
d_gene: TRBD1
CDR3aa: CAISDPGTGDDNEQFF
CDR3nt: TGTGCCATCAGTGATCCGGGGACAGGGGATGACAATGAGCAGTTCTTC

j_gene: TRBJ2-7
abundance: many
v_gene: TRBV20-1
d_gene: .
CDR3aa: CSVHAGESYEQYF
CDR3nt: TGCAGTGTTCATGCAGGGGAGTCCTACGAGCAGTACTTC

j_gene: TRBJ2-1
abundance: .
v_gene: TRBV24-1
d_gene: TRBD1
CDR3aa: CATSDRDSTTNEQFF
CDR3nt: TGTGCCACCAGTGACCGGGACAGCACGACCAATGAGCAGTTCTTC

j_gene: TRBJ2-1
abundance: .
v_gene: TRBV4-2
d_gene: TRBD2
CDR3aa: CASAGLAEHNEQFF
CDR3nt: TGTGCCTCGGCGGGACTAGCGGAACACAATGAGCAGTTCTTC

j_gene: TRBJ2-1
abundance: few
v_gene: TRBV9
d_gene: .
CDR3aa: CASSAGPFMGEQFF
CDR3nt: TGTGCCAGTAGCGCAGGTCCTTTTATGGGGGAGCAGTTCTTC

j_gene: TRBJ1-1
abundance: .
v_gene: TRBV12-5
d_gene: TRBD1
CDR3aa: CASGLGQGYAFF
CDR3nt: TGTGCTAGTGGTTTGGGACAGGGATACGCTTTCTTT

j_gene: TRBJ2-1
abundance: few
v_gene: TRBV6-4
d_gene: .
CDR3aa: CASSRNWATEQFF
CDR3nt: TGTGCCAGCAGTCGTAATTGGGCAACTGAGCAGTTCTTC

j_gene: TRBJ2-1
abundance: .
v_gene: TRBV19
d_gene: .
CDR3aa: CASSRQVDEQFF
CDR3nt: TGTGCCAGTAGTCGACAGGTCGATGAGCAGTTCTTC

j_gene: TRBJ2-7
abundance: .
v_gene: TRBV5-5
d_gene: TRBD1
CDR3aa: CASSLAGQGYHEQYF
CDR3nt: TGTGCCAGCAGCTTGGCGGGACAGGGGTACCACGAGCAGTACTTC

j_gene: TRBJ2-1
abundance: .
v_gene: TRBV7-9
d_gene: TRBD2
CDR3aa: CASSVQRGSYNEQFF
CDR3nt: TGTGCCAGCAGCGTCCAGCGGGGCTCCTACAATGAGCAGTTCTTC

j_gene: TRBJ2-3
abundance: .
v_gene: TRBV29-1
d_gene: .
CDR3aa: CSVVRLASDTQYF
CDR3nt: TGCAGCGTTGTACGCCTAGCTTCCGATACGCAGTATTTT

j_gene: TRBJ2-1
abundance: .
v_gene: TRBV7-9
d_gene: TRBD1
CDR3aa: CASSSLAPRQGAGNEQFF
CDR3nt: TGTGCCAGCAGCTCCCTGGCACCACGACAGGGGGCGGGCAATGAGCAGTTCTTC

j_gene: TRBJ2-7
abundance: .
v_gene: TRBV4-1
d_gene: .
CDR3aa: CASSQDLGRLYEQYF
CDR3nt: TGCGCCAGCAGCCAAGATCTGGGGCGGTTATACGAGCAGTACTTC

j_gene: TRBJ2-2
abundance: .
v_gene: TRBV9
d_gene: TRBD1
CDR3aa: CASSVGDRGGTGELFF
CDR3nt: TGTGCCAGCAGCGTAGGAGACAGGGGTGGCACCGGGGAGCTGTTTTTT

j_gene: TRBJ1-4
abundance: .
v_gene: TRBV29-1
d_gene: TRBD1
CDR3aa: CSGIRDRGLQSKLFF
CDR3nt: TGCAGCGGGATCCGGGACAGGGGGCTTCAGTCCAAACTGTTTTTT